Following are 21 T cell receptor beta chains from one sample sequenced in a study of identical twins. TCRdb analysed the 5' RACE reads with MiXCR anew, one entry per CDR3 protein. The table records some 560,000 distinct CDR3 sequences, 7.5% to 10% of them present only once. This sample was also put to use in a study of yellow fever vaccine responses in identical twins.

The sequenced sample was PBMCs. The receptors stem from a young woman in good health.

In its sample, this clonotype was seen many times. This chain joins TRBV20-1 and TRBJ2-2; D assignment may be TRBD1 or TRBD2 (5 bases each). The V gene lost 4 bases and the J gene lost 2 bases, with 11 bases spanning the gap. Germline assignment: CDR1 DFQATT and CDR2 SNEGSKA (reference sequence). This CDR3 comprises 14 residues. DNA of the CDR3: TGCAGTGCTATTGGGACGGTAAACACCGGGGAGCTGTTTTTT. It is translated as CSAIGTVNTGELFF.

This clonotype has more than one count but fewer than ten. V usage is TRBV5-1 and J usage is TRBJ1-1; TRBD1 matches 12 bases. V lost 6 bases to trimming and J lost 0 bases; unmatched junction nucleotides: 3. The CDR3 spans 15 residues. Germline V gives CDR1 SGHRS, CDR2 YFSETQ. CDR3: CASKGTGGVNTEAFF. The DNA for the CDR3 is TGCGCCAGCAAAGGGACAGGGGGCGTGAACACTGAAGCTTTCTTT.

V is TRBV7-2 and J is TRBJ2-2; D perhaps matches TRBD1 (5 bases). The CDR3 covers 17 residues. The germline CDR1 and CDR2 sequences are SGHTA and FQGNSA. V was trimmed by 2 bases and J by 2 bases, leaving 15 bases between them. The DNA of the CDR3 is TGTGCCAGCAGCTTATGGGTACACGGACAAAACACCGGGGAGCTGTTTTTT. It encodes CASSLWVHGQNTGELFF.

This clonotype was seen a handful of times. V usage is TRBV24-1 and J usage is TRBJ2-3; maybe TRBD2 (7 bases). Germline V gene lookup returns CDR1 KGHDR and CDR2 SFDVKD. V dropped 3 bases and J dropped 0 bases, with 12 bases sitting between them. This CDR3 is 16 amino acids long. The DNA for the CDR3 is TGTGCCACCAGTGATCCGGCGGGGGCTAGCACAGATACGCAGTATTTT. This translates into CATSDPAGASTDTQYF.

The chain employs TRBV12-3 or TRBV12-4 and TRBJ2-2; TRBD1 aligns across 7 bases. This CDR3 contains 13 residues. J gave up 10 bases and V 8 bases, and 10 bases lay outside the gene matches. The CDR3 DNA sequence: TGTGCCAGCGAAAGCCCGGGGACAGTGGAGCTGTTTTTT. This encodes CASESPGTVELFF.

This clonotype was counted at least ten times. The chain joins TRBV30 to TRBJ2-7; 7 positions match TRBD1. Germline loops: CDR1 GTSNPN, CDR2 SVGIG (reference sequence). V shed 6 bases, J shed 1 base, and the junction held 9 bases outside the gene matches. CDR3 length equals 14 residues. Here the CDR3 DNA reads TGTGCCTGCCACTCCCGGGACAGTTCCTACGAGCAGTACTTC. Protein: CACHSRDSSYEQYF.

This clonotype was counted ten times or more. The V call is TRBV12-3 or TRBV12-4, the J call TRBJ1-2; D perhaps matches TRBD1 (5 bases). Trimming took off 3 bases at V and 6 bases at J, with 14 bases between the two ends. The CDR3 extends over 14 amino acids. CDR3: CASSFGGESNGYTF. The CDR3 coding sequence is TGTGCCAGCAGTTTTGGGGGGGAGTCTAATGGCTACACCTTC.

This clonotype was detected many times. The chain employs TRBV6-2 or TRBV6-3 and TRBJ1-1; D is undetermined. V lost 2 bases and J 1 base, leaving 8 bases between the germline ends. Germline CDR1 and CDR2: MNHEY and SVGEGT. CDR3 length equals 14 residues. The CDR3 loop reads CASSYPRPNTEAFF. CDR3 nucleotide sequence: TGTGCCAGCAGTTACCCCAGACCGAACACTGAAGCTTTCTTT.

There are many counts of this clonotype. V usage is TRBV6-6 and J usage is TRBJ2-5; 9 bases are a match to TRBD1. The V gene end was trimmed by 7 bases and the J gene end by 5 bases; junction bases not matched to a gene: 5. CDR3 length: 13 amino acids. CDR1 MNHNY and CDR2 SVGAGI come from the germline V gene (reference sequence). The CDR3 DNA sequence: TGTGCCAGCATACAGGGGGCGCGGGAGACCCAGTACTTC. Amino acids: CASIQGARETQYF.

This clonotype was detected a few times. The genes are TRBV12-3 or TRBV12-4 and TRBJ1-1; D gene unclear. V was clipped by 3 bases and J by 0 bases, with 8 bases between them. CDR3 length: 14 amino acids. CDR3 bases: TGTGCCAGCAGTTTGTTGGGGATGAACACTGAAGCTTTCTTT. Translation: CASSLLGMNTEAFF.

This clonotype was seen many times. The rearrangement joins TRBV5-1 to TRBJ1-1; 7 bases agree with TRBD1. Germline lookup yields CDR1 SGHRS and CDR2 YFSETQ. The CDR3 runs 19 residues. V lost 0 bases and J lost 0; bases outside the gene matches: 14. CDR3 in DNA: TGCGCCAGCAGCTTGGCCGACCAAGGGGGCTTTGGGATGAACACTGAAGCTTTCTTT. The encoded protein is CASSLADQGGFGMNTEAFF.

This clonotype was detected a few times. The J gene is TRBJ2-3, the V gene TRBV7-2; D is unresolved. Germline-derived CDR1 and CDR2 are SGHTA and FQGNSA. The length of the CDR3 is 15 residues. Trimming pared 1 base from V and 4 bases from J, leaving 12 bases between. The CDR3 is CASSLGQGSADTQYF. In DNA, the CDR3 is TGTGCCAGCAGCTTAGGTCAAGGAAGCGCAGATACGCAGTATTTT.

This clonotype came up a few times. The CDR3 here is CAWTKGARTYEQYF. CDR3 in DNA: TGTGCCTGGACTAAGGGCGCCAGAACCTACGAGCAGTACTTC. The genes are TRBV30 and TRBJ2-7; the D is unclear. The CDR3 is 14 amino acids. The V end was cut by 4 bases, the J end by 2 bases, with 15 bases between. Germline lookup yields CDR1 GTSNPN and CDR2 SVGIG (reference sequence).

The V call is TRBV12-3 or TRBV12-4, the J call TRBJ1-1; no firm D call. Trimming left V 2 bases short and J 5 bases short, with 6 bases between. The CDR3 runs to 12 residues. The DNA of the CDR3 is TGTGCCAGCAGTTTAACGCAAACTGAAGCTTTCTTT. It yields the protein CASSLTQTEAFF.

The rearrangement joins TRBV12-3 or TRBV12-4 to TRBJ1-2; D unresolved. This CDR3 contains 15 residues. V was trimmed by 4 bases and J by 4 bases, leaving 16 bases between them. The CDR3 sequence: CASSSRSGSTYGYTF. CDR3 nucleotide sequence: TGTGCCAGCAGTTCCCGTTCGGGTAGTACCTATGGCTACACCTTC.

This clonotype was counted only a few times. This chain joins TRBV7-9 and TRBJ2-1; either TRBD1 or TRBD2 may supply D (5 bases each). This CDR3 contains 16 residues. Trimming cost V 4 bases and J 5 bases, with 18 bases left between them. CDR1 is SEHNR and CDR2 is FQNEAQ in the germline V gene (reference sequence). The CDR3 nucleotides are TGTGCCAGCAGCTCCGACGACCGGGACCTTCACAATGAGCAGTTCTTC. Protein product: CASSSDDRDLHNEQFF.

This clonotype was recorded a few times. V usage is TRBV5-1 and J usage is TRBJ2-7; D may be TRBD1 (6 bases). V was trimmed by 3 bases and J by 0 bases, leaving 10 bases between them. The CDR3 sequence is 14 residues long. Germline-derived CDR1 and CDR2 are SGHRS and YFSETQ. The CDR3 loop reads CASSSGTYSYEQYF. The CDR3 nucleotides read TGCGCCAGCAGCTCCGGGACATACTCCTACGAGCAGTACTTC.

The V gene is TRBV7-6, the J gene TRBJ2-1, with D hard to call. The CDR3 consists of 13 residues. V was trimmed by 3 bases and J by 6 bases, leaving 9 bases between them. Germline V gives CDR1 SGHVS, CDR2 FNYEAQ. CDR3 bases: TGTGCCAGCAGCTTCCCTGTCCGCAATGAGCAGTTCTTC. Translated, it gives CASSFPVRNEQFF. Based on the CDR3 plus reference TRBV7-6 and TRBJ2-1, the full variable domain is GAGVSQSPRYKVTKRGQDVALRCDPISGHVSLYWYRQALGQGPEFLTYFNYEAQQDKSGLPNDRFSAERPEGSISTLTIQRTEQRDSAMYRCASSFPVRNEQFFGPGTRLTVL.

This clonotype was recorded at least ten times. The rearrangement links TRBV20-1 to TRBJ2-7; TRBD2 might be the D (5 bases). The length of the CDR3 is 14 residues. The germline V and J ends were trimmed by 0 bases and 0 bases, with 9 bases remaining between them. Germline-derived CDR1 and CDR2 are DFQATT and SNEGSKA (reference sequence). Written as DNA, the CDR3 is TGCAGTGCTAGAGATCCGAGGGCCTCCTACGAGCAGTACTTC. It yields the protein CSARDPRASYEQYF.

CDR3: CASSVVADRVPLHF. The CDR3 region has the DNA TGTGCCAGCAGCGTGGTGGCGGACAGAGTACCCCTCCACTTT. The gene calls are TRBV5-6 and TRBJ1-6, with D perhaps matching TRBD1 (6 bases). Trimming took off 4 bases at V and 12 bases at J, with 17 bases between the two ends. This CDR3 is 14 amino acids long. CDR1 is SGHDT and CDR2 is YYEEEE in the germline V gene.

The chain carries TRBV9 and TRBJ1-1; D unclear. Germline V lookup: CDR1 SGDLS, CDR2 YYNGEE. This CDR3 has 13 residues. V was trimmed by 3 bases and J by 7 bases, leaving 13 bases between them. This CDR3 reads CASSASDWGEAFF. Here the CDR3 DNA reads TGTGCCAGCAGCGCCTCGGACTGGGGTGAAGCTTTCTTT.